The sequence of this T cell receptor beta chain was determined in a study of identical twins. Study-level results: Those out-of-frame alpha sequences shared by twins showed an excess of low generation probability.

Notes on this clonotype: The antigen is undetermined.

Trimming left V 5 bases short and J 7 bases short, with 21 bases between. The CDR3 is 16 amino acids. Germline CDR1 reads LNHDA; CDR2 reads SQIVND (reference sequence). With template switching, a universal primer site was added, and the cDNA carried unique molecular identifiers. MiXCR, run by TCRdb on the 5' RACE reads, gives a single entry per CDR3 protein. The sample includes 18,000 or so distinct CDR3 sequences, about two thirds seen only once; the top ten take approximately 5.6%. The rearrangement uses TRBV19 and TRBJ2-1; D not certain. The sample taken for sequencing was memory (CD45RO+) T cells sorted from blood. The TCR comes from a woman under 30 in good health. This table probably holds off-target reads from a library built for another chain. CDR3 sequence: CASSSLLGSLMNEQFF. Here the CDR3 DNA reads TGTGCCAGTAGTTCCCTCCTTGGTTCCCTTATGAATGAGCAGTTCTTC.